This is a list of T cell receptor beta chains from one sample in a study of blood T cell repertoires in COVID-19. Profiling relied on immunoSEQ multiplex PCR, and the TCRdb table lists in-frame clones only, not all of them. The data contain roughly 250,000 clones, around nine tenths of them seen just once; the ten biggest clones take up approximately 9.5%. Sequenced sample: PBMCs or T cells enriched from blood (not recorded which). All receptors come from a man aged 40-55 years who had recovered from COVID-19. Both conserved end residues are part of each CDR3. The D gene is left open where the match is weak. Clone size appears in some rows only: once, few, many, or a class for an expanded clone.

len: 13
j_gene: TRBJ1-2
v_gene: TRBV4-3
d_gene: TRBD1
abundance: .
CDR3nt: TGCGCCAGCAGCCGACAGGGGGCCTATGGCTACACCTTC
CDR3aa: CASSRQGAYGYTF

len: 13
j_gene: TRBJ2-7
v_gene: TRBV12-3/TRBV12-4
d_gene: .
abundance: .
CDR3nt: TGTGCCATACAACAGGGCCCGCGCTACGAGCAGTACTTC
CDR3aa: CAIQQGPRYEQYF

len: 12
j_gene: TRBJ1-1
v_gene: TRBV28
d_gene: .
abundance: .
CDR3nt: TGTGCCAGCAGGGGCAGTTACACTGAAGCTTTCTTT
CDR3aa: CASRGSYTEAFF

len: 16
j_gene: TRBJ2-3
v_gene: TRBV11-2
d_gene: .
abundance: .
CDR3nt: TGTGCCAGCAGCTTAGGTTCGGGGGGCTCTACAGATACGCAGTATTTT
CDR3aa: CASSLGSGGSTDTQYF

len: 15
j_gene: TRBJ1-5
v_gene: TRBV6-4
d_gene: .
abundance: .
CDR3nt: TGTGCCAGCAGTGCCATCCCTGGGCCTGGTCAGCCCCAGCATTTT
CDR3aa: CASSAIPGPGQPQHF

len: 17
j_gene: TRBJ2-7
v_gene: TRBV7-8
d_gene: TRBD2
abundance: .
CDR3nt: TGTGCCAGCAGCTTAGGGTCAGCGGGGGGTTCCTCCTACGAGCAGTACTTC
CDR3aa: CASSLGSAGGSSYEQYF

len: 15
j_gene: TRBJ2-7
v_gene: TRBV5-1
d_gene: TRBD1
abundance: .
CDR3nt: TGCGCCAGCAGCTTGGAGGGGACAGCATCCTACGAGCAGTACTTC
CDR3aa: CASSLEGTASYEQYF

len: 13
j_gene: TRBJ1-1
v_gene: TRBV15
d_gene: .
abundance: .
CDR3nt: TGTGCCACCAGCAGAGATTGGGGGACAGAAGCTTTCTTT
CDR3aa: CATSRDWGTEAFF

len: 18
j_gene: TRBJ2-7
v_gene: TRBV24-1
d_gene: TRBD1
abundance: .
CDR3nt: TGTGCCACCCCCGTGTTAAATCCGGGACAGGGGCCTACCTACGAGCAGTACTTC
CDR3aa: CATPVLNPGQGPTYEQYF

len: 14
j_gene: TRBJ2-6
v_gene: TRBV30
d_gene: TRBD1
abundance: .
CDR3nt: TGTGCCTGGGAAGACAGGGTTTTGGCCAACGTCCTGACTTTC
CDR3aa: CAWEDRVLANVLTF

len: 13
j_gene: TRBJ1-5
v_gene: TRBV5-1
d_gene: .
abundance: .
CDR3nt: TGCGCCAGCAGCCCGACAGGACCTCAGCCCCAGCATTTT
CDR3aa: CASSPTGPQPQHF

len: 14
j_gene: TRBJ2-7
v_gene: TRBV7-3
d_gene: .
abundance: .
CDR3nt: TGTGCCAGCAGCGTTACAGGGGGGGACTACGAGCAGTACTTC
CDR3aa: CASSVTGGDYEQYF

len: 16
j_gene: TRBJ2-3
v_gene: TRBV28
d_gene: TRBD1
abundance: once
CDR3nt: TGTGCCAGCAGTTTTGGAGCGACAGGGTTTGCAGATACGCAGTATTTT
CDR3aa: CASSFGATGFADTQYF

len: 17
j_gene: TRBJ2-2
v_gene: TRBV7-3
d_gene: .
abundance: .
CDR3nt: TGTGCCAGCAGCTTAGGGGGTCTACAGGGCGGCACCGGGGAGCTGTTTTTT
CDR3aa: CASSLGGLQGGTGELFF

len: 14
j_gene: TRBJ2-7
v_gene: TRBV6-1
d_gene: .
abundance: .
CDR3nt: TGTGCCAGCAGTGAAGTTCGAGACTCCTACGAGCAGTACTTC
CDR3aa: CASSEVRDSYEQYF

len: 14
j_gene: TRBJ1-6
v_gene: TRBV3-1/TRBV3-2
d_gene: .
abundance: .
CDR3nt: TGTGCCAGCAGCCAGACAGTTCTCAATTCACCCCTCCACTTT
CDR3aa: CASSQTVLNSPLHF

len: 16
j_gene: TRBJ2-3
v_gene: TRBV7-8
d_gene: .
abundance: .
CDR3nt: TGTGCCAGCAGCTTAGGGCTGGGGACTAGCACAGATACGCAGTATTTT
CDR3aa: CASSLGLGTSTDTQYF

len: 16
j_gene: TRBJ1-4
v_gene: TRBV19
d_gene: .
abundance: .
CDR3nt: TGTGCCAGTAGTATAGATCGGGACACGGCTTCTGAAAAACTGTTTTTT
CDR3aa: CASSIDRDTASEKLFF

len: 14
j_gene: TRBJ1-1
v_gene: TRBV6-5
d_gene: TRBD1
abundance: .
CDR3nt: TGTGCCAGCATCCTTGAGAGGGGGCGAGCTGAAGCTTTCTTT
CDR3aa: CASILERGRAEAFF

len: 13
j_gene: TRBJ2-5
v_gene: TRBV7-2
d_gene: TRBD2
abundance: .
CDR3nt: TGTGCCGCAGGGCAGCGGGGGGGGGAGACCCAGTACTTC
CDR3aa: CAAGQRGGETQYF

len: 14
j_gene: TRBJ2-7
v_gene: TRBV7-3
d_gene: TRBD2
abundance: .
CDR3nt: TGTGCCAGCAGCCCAGCGGGAGGGCCCTACGAGCAGTACTTC
CDR3aa: CASSPAGGPYEQYF

len: 16
j_gene: TRBJ1-1
v_gene: TRBV27
d_gene: .
abundance: .
CDR3nt: TGTGCCAGCAGTTTCGAACAGGGAACGGTGAACACTGAAGCTTTCTTT
CDR3aa: CASSFEQGTVNTEAFF

len: 16
j_gene: TRBJ2-1
v_gene: TRBV11-2
d_gene: TRBD2
abundance: .
CDR3nt: TGTGCCAGCAGCAGCATCGGACTAGCGGGATACAATGAGCAGTTCTTC
CDR3aa: CASSSIGLAGYNEQFF

len: 18
j_gene: TRBJ1-1
v_gene: TRBV5-1
d_gene: TRBD1
abundance: .
CDR3nt: TGCGCCAGCAGCAACGACAGGGGGCCCGAAACGAGGAACACTGAAGCTTTCTTT
CDR3aa: CASSNDRGPETRNTEAFF

len: 13
j_gene: TRBJ1-1
v_gene: TRBV12-3/TRBV12-4
d_gene: .
abundance: .
CDR3nt: TGCGCCAGCAGCTTGACAGGTGAAACTGAAGCTTTCTTT
CDR3aa: CASSLTGETEAFF

len: 15
j_gene: TRBJ1-1
v_gene: TRBV11-3
d_gene: .
abundance: .
CDR3nt: TGTGCCAGCAGGCCTACAGGGACGGTGGACACTGAAGCTTTCTTT
CDR3aa: CASRPTGTVDTEAFF

len: 15
j_gene: TRBJ2-3
v_gene: TRBV6-1
d_gene: .
abundance: .
CDR3nt: TGTGCCAGCAGTGAATCCCCCTCCCGAGGAGATACGCAGTATTTT
CDR3aa: CASSESPSRGDTQYF

len: 15
j_gene: TRBJ2-1
v_gene: TRBV4-1
d_gene: .
abundance: few
CDR3nt: TGCGCCAGCAGCCAGGATGGGGAGAGGTACAATGAGCAGTTCTTC
CDR3aa: CASSQDGERYNEQFF

len: 19
j_gene: TRBJ2-3
v_gene: TRBV28
d_gene: .
abundance: .
CDR3nt: TGTGCCAGCAGTTCCCTCCGCCGAAGAACTCAATCTAGCACAGATACGCAGTATTTT
CDR3aa: CASSSLRRRTQSSTDTQYF

len: 14
j_gene: TRBJ1-5
v_gene: TRBV4-2
d_gene: TRBD1
abundance: .
CDR3nt: TGTGCCAGCAGCTCCAGACAGGGCGGGCAGCCCCAGCATTTT
CDR3aa: CASSSRQGGQPQHF

len: 14
j_gene: TRBJ2-1
v_gene: TRBV5-6
d_gene: TRBD2
abundance: once
CDR3nt: TGTGCCAGCTTGCTACTAGCGGGAGGCAATGAGCAGTTCTTC
CDR3aa: CASLLLAGGNEQFF

len: 14
j_gene: TRBJ1-3
v_gene: TRBV7-9
d_gene: TRBD1
abundance: few
CDR3nt: TGTGCCAGCAGCACCACAGGGGGTGGAAACACCATATATTTT
CDR3aa: CASSTTGGGNTIYF

len: 15
j_gene: TRBJ2-1
v_gene: TRBV7-9
d_gene: .
abundance: once
CDR3nt: TGTGCCAGCAGCTTCCCTTTAAGACTCCACAATGAGCAGTTCTTC
CDR3aa: CASSFPLRLHNEQFF

len: 15
j_gene: TRBJ1-5
v_gene: TRBV3-1/TRBV3-2
d_gene: .
abundance: .
CDR3nt: TGTGCCAGCAGCCAAGCCTCCAGGGGCAATCAGCCCCAGCATTTT
CDR3aa: CASSQASRGNQPQHF

len: 15
j_gene: TRBJ2-1
v_gene: TRBV18
d_gene: TRBD2
abundance: .
CDR3nt: TGTGCCAGCTCATCGGGACTAGCGGCCAACAATGAGCAGTTCTTC
CDR3aa: CASSSGLAANNEQFF

len: 17
j_gene: TRBJ1-4
v_gene: TRBV7-8
d_gene: TRBD1
abundance: .
CDR3nt: TGTGCCAGCAGCTACCTACCCGGACAGGGGACTAATGAAAAACTGTTTTTT
CDR3aa: CASSYLPGQGTNEKLFF

len: 16
j_gene: TRBJ2-7
v_gene: TRBV28
d_gene: .
abundance: once
CDR3nt: TGTGCCAGCAGAGTCCCAGGGGCCCATAAAGCCTACGAGCAGTACTTC
CDR3aa: CASRVPGAHKAYEQYF

len: 14
j_gene: TRBJ2-5
v_gene: TRBV19
d_gene: TRBD2
abundance: .
CDR3nt: TGTGCCAGTAGTCTAGCGGGGTTTCAAGAGACCCAGTACTTC
CDR3aa: CASSLAGFQETQYF

len: 13
j_gene: TRBJ1-1
v_gene: TRBV24-1
d_gene: .
abundance: .
CDR3nt: TGTGCCACCCGACAGGCTCTGAACACTGAAGCTTTCTTT
CDR3aa: CATRQALNTEAFF

len: 13
j_gene: TRBJ1-1
v_gene: TRBV30
d_gene: .
abundance: .
CDR3nt: TGTGCCTGGGATGGACTGGTGAACACTGAAGCTTTCTTT
CDR3aa: CAWDGLVNTEAFF

len: 11
j_gene: TRBJ2-3
v_gene: TRBV18
d_gene: .
abundance: .
CDR3nt: TGTGCCACCCGGGGGGACACTACGCAGTATTTT
CDR3aa: CATRGDTTQYF

len: 16
j_gene: TRBJ1-6
v_gene: TRBV19
d_gene: .
abundance: .
CDR3nt: TGTGCCAGTAGTTACAGGTCGAGCTCCTATAATTCACCCCTCCACTTT
CDR3aa: CASSYRSSSYNSPLHF

len: 17
j_gene: TRBJ2-2
v_gene: TRBV12-5
d_gene: .
abundance: .
CDR3nt: TGTGCTAGTGGTTTGGTGTTTAGGGACACCAACACCGGGGAGCTGTTTTTT
CDR3aa: CASGLVFRDTNTGELFF

len: 17
j_gene: TRBJ1-3
v_gene: TRBV18
d_gene: .
abundance: .
CDR3nt: TGTGCCAGCTCACCTTCAGGGGCTGGCCGATCTGGAAACACCATATATTTT
CDR3aa: CASSPSGAGRSGNTIYF

len: 17
j_gene: TRBJ2-7
v_gene: TRBV3-1/TRBV3-2
d_gene: .
abundance: .
CDR3nt: TGTGCCAGCAGCCAAAAAAGAGGACGGAGGTCTATCTACGAGCAGTACTTC
CDR3aa: CASSQKRGRRSIYEQYF

len: 13
j_gene: TRBJ1-2
v_gene: TRBV12-5
d_gene: .
abundance: .
CDR3nt: TGTGCTAGTGCGGTAGGGGTGAACTATGGCTACACCTTC
CDR3aa: CASAVGVNYGYTF